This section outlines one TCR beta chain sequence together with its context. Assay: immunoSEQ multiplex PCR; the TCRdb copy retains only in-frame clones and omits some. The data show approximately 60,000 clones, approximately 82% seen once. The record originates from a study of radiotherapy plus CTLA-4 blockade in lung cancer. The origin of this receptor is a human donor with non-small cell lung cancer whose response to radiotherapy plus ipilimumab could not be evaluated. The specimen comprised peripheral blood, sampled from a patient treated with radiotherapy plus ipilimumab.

Written as DNA, the CDR3 is TGTGCCAGCAGCTCTGAGGTCACCGGGGAGCTGTTTTTT. Its protein product is CASSSEVTGELFF. This chain links TRBV7-9 with TRBJ2-2; no reliable D call. V was shortened by 4 bases and J by 4 bases, with 7 bases between the two germline ends. Germline-derived CDR1 and CDR2 are SEHNR and FQNEAQ (reference sequence). The CDR3 spans 13 residues.